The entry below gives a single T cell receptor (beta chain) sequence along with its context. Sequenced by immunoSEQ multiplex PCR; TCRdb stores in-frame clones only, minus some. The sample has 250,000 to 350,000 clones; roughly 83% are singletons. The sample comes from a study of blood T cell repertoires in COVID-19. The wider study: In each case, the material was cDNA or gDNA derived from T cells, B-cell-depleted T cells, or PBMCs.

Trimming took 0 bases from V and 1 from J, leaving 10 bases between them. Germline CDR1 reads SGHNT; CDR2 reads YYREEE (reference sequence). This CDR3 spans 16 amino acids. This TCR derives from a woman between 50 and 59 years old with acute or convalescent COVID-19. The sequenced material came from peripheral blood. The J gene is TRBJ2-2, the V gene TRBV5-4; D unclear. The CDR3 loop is CASSLELPKNTGELFF. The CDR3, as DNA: TGTGCCAGCAGCTTGGAACTTCCTAAGAACACCGGGGAGCTGTTTTTT.